This TCR beta chain was sequenced for a study of blood T cell repertoires in COVID-19. About the research overall: Acute-phase and convalescent COVID-19 samples originated in the United States, Italy and Spain. PBMCs, B-cell-depleted T cells, or T cells were the source of the cDNA or gDNA that made up the material.

J was trimmed by 4 bases and V by 2 bases; bases with no gene match: 7. The CDR3 runs 16 residues. CDR1 is MNHEY, CDR2 SMNVEV, per germline (reference sequence). In Seattle, patients joined the study during active infection and were tracked longitudinally. How the authors handled the data: Estimation of nucleated cell counts was performed using reference gene primer amplification. Some clones are missing from TCRdb's copy, which holds only in-frame ones; the method was immunoSEQ multiplex PCR. V, J and clone size reflect that table, while D and trimming were determined from the DNA. The sample contains 75,000 to 95,000 clones, around four fifths of which appear only once.

J is TRBJ2-3 and V is TRBV27, with 9 bases lining up with TRBD2. The receptor was derived from a man between 60 and 70 years old with COVID-19, enrolled during active disease. Input material: peripheral blood. CDR3 region: CASSLRGGASPDTQYF. CDR3 nucleotides: TGTGCCAGCAGTTTACGCGGGGGGGCTTCCCCAGATACGCAGTATTTT.